This T cell receptor beta chain was sequenced for a study of cytomegalovirus exposure and HLA in healthy donors. While the first cohort had fewer than 850 subjects, the donors belonged to the separate validation cohort of about 130 subjects. This clone was seen once. Its target is not known. This CDR3 region has 14 residues. Germline V lookup: CDR1 SGHTA, CDR2 FQGTGA. J lost 3 bases, V lost 6 bases, and 7 bases had no gene match. Study-level points and caveats: Listed as cytomegalovirus-associated were 164 TCR beta chains.

The data were produced by immunoSEQ multiplex PCR, yet TCRdb's version contains in-frame clones alone and is incomplete. The sample holds 140,000 or so clones, around 90% seen once. The J gene is TRBJ1-1, the V gene TRBV7-3; 7 bases agree with TRBD1. This receptor was obtained from a man aged 18 to 29 in good health and CMV-seropositive. Input material: PBMCs. CDR3 bases: TGTGCCAGCAGTTTAGGGGGCTCGGACACTGAAGCTTTCTTT. It specifies CASSLGGSDTEAFF.